The TCR beta chain described here comes from a study of CD8+CD57+ T cells in acquired aplastic anemia. Overall study: Healthy donor CD4+ samples were sequenced to a depth that averaged roughly 10 million reads.

Concerning this clonotype: Its specificity is unknown. No conserved phenylalanine or tryptophan is present at the end of the CDR3, so a read error is the likely explanation.

Study-level points and caveats: Patients showed no significant difference from controls in CD8+ Simpson's diversity. Patients and controls had in common 25 to 35 CD8+ CDR3 sequences.

For CDR3 and TCR beta VDJ profiling, genomic DNA was the template used. TCRdb re-called the reads with MiXCR, one entry per CDR3 protein. The sample lists 400,000 to 500,000 distinct CDR3 sequences, around 72% seen once, with 4% in the top ten. CDR3 length: 14 residues. In germline, CDR1 is LNHNV, CDR2 YYDKDF (reference sequence). The V gene lost 0 bases and the J gene lost 8 bases, with 13 bases spanning the gap. The sample consisted of sorted CD4+, CD8+, or CD8+CD57+ T cells (not recorded which) from PBMCs. This receptor was identified in a human donor in good health, serving as a control. This chain joins TRBV15 and TRBJ1-2; D ambiguous. CDR3 sequence: CATSRERRAGGYTS. The CDR3 DNA reads as TGTGCCACCAGCAGAGAAAGGAGGGCGGGAGGCTACACCTCC.